A single sample gave rise to the 14 T cell receptor beta chains below, sequenced in a study of T cells of healthy individuals. TCRdb reanalysed the 5' RACE reads using MiXCR and keeps one entry per CDR3 protein. The repertoire holds 53,000 or so distinct CDR3 sequences, with about 15% as singletons. Source of these receptors: a human donor in good health.

The chain uses TRBV5-1 and TRBJ1-1; D is perhaps TRBD1 (5 bases). The CDR3 is 15 residues long. V lost 0 bases and J 7 bases, leaving 16 bases between the germline ends. Germline-derived CDR1 and CDR2 are SGHRS and YFSETQ. The DNA of the CDR3 is TGCGCCAGCAGCTTGGATGCGGGGCTACTATTTGAAGCTTTCTTT. Amino acid sequence: CASSLDAGLLFEAFF. The full variable domain, with the rest looked up from reference TRBV5-1 and TRBJ1-1, is KAGVTQTPRYLIKTRGQQVTLSCSPISGHRSVSWYQQTPGQGLQFLFEYFSETQRNKGNFPGRFSGRQFSNSRSEMNVSTLELGDSALYLCASSLDAGLLFEAFFGQGTRLTVV.

The chain is built from TRBV7-8 and TRBJ2-5; D unresolved. The germline V gene has CDR1 SGHVS and CDR2 FQNEAQ. Trimming left V 1 base short and J 0 bases short, with 9 bases between. This CDR3 is built from 15 residues. The DNA of the CDR3 is TGTGCCAGCAGCTTAGTGATGGGTTACCAAGAGACCCAGTACTTC. Its protein product is CASSLVMGYQETQYF.

This rearrangement joins TRBV18 to TRBJ1-2, with D maybe TRBD1 (6 bases). V lost 3 bases, J lost 7 bases, and 21 bases lay in between. This CDR3 has 16 amino acids. Germline CDR1 KGHSH, CDR2 LQKENI. The CDR3, as DNA: TGTGCCAGCTCACCCCTATTAGACAGGTCGTTCATTGGCTACACCTTC. It translates to CASSPLLDRSFIGYTF.

This clonotype has more than one count but fewer than ten. The chain combines TRBV10-3 with TRBJ2-1, with 9 bases fitting TRBD2. This CDR3 contains 14 residues. From germline, CDR1 is ENHRY and CDR2 SYGVKD. Unmatched junction bases numbered 4, after V lost 8 bases and J lost 2 bases. CDR3 sequence: CAIGAGGAYNEQFF. CDR3 DNA: TGTGCCATCGGGGCGGGAGGGGCCTACAATGAGCAGTTCTTC.

The sample holds a few counts of this clonotype. The CDR3 DNA reads TGTGCCAGCAGCTTTAACAGGGAAAACATTCAGTACTTC. It specifies CASSFNRENIQYF. This chain links TRBV11-2 with TRBJ2-4; possibly TRBD1 for D (6 bases). Germline V CDR1 and CDR2: SGHAT, FQNNGV. The germline V and J ends were trimmed by 3 bases and 5 bases, with 8 bases remaining between them. This CDR3 spans 13 amino acids.

V gene TRBV7-2 combines with J gene TRBJ2-7, with unresolved D. Germline V lookup: CDR1 SGHTA, CDR2 FQGNSA. V shed 5 bases and J shed 6 bases, with 17 bases lying between them. CDR3 size: 14 residues. This chain's CDR3 is CASSPGALVREQYF. As DNA, the CDR3 is TGTGCCAGCAGCCCCGGCGCATTGGTCCGCGAGCAGTACTTC.

The chain has TRBV15 and TRBJ2-5; D may be TRBD1 or TRBD2 (7 bases each). This CDR3 is built from 14 residues. The V gene's germline CDR1 is LNHNV and CDR2 YYDKDF (reference sequence). Trimming removed 4 bases at V and 5 bases at J, with 14 bases between. CDR3 sequence reads: CATSTNRGGETQYF. The DNA of the CDR3 is TGTGCCACCAGCACAAACAGGGGAGGGGAGACCCAGTACTTC.

The V and J genes are TRBV5-1 and TRBJ2-1; D is unclear. The germline CDR1 and CDR2 sequences are SGHRS and YFSETQ. V shed 1 base and J shed 3 bases, with 5 bases lying between them. The CDR3 is 13 amino acids. CDR3 sequence: CASSLSCYNEQFF. The CDR3 DNA sequence: TGCGCCAGCAGCTTGTCCTGCTACAATGAGCAGTTCTTC.

This sequence joins TRBV13 and TRBJ1-3; D might be TRBD1 (5 bases). The length of the CDR3 is 14 residues. Germline V gene sequence: CDR1 PRHDT, CDR2 FYEKMQ (reference sequence). With 2 bases removed from V and 3 bases from J, the gap between germline ends came to 8 bases. CDR3 residues: CASSLRTLGNTIYF. For the CDR3, the DNA is TGTGCCAGCAGCTTACGGACACTTGGAAACACCATATATTTT.

As to this clonotype: The junction departs from the called germline gene at one end, perhaps through a read error. The V call is TRBV10-3, the J call TRBJ2-1, with 9 bases aligning to TRBD1. This CDR3 is 16 amino acids long. CDR1 ENHRY and CDR2 SYGVKD come from the germline V gene. CDR3 DNA sequence: TGTGTCATCAGTGGGCTTACAGGGGGCTTCTACAATGAGCAGTTCTTC. Translation gives CVISGLTGGFYNEQFF.

This clonotype showed up just a few times. The rearrangement uses TRBV2 and TRBJ2-5; no firm D call. V gave up 7 bases and J gave up 0 bases, with 9 bases separating them. This CDR3 has 13 residues. Looked up from germline, CDR1 is SNHLY and CDR2 is FYNNEI. The CDR3 region has the DNA TGTGCCAGCAAGGAGCGCAACCAAGAGACCCAGTACTTC. Translating gives CASKERNQETQYF.

Many counts were recorded for this clonotype. The gene calls are TRBV4-3 and TRBJ1-2; 11 bases are a match to TRBD1. The trim removed 4 bases at V and 9 bases at J, leaving 4 bases unmatched. Germline assignment: CDR1 LGHNA and CDR2 YSLEER. The CDR3 is 13 amino acids. The CDR3, as DNA: TGCGCCAGCAGCCGCGGACAGGGGGCAAGCTACACCTTC. As protein: CASSRGQGASYTF.

This clonotype occurred many times. The V and J genes are TRBV6-5 and TRBJ2-6; 7 nucleotides line up with TRBD1. Trimming removed 8 bases from V and 0 bases from J; junction bases left unmatched: 7. The CDR3 is 16 amino acids. Germline CDR1 and CDR2: MNHEY and SVGAGI. Written as DNA, the CDR3 is TGTGCCAGCGGTGGGACAGAAAGCTCTGGGGCCAACGTCCTGACTTTC. Its protein is CASGGTESSGANVLTF.

This clonotype was recorded many times. This rearrangement joins TRBV7-2 to TRBJ2-5; 7 bases are a match to TRBD2. Germline V gene sequence: CDR1 SGHTA, CDR2 FQGNSA. The CDR3 spans 13 residues. V dropped 8 bases and J dropped 2; count of bases not matched to a gene: 5. The CDR3 DNA reads TGTGCCAGCGGGAGGGAGCGACAAGAGACCCAGTACTTC. It translates to CASGRERQETQYF.